What follows describes a single T cell receptor beta chain. Its target antigen remains unknown. Base qualities are not recorded, but no much larger clone differs from it by a single base. In total, over 600 healthy bone marrow donors made up the cohort. Cohort members were all nominally healthy when sampled, although unrecorded immune exposures were likely present. The donor tested CMV seronegative, placing the donor among the 300 to 450 seronegative members of the cohort. A peripheral blood sample was collected from each donor, and TCR beta sequencing was performed on peripheral blood mononuclear cells. The Qiagen DNeasy Blood Extraction Kit was used to extract genomic DNA from the blood cell samples. The protocol used for the library was the immunoSEQ multiplex PCR assay. For the multiplex PCR, a mixture combining 60 forward primers for TCR Vbeta segments and 13 reverse primers for TCR Jbeta segments was used. A multiplex PCR assay on genomic DNA amplified the CDR3 region of rearranged TCR beta genes. Amplified TCR beta libraries were sequenced as 87-base-pair reads on the Illumina HiSeq System. Concerning the study's data processing: Across the 670 or so repertoires, a later analysis counted 60 million to 90 million unique TCR beta chains, some 11 million of which were shared by at least two donors. A nearest-neighbor algorithm error-corrected the raw reads and collapsed the reads into unique sequences, merging closely related sequences to remove PCR and sequencing errors. Alignment of CDR3 sequences to IMGT reference sequences was used to assign V, D and J gene segments. For a sequence to be retained, a match of at least six nucleotides to both a V gene segment and a J gene segment was required. A rearrangement counted as productive if the CDR3 had no stop codons and remained in frame with V and J, and every other rearrangement counted as non-productive. CDR3 was defined by IMGT convention, running from the second conserved V-encoded cysteine to the conserved J-encoded phenylalanine. In an earlier analysis of roughly 580 of the donors, sequences lacking an unambiguous match to a single V gene segment were excluded. An earlier analysis of about 600 of the donors called V segments functional above 56.7% productive rearrangements and segregating when the between-donor standard deviation exceeded 5%. To diagnose cytomegalovirus status from the catalog of TCR beta chain sequences, a statistical classification framework was built. V and J gene assignment, in a later analysis, came from comparing TCR nucleotide sequences with IMGT/GENE-DB human TR gene sequences. The TCRdist pipeline was used in a later analysis to assign CDR3 sequences and most-parsimonious VDJ recombination scenarios. A later analysis defined each TCR beta chain by its CDR3 amino acid sequence plus V-gene family, and excluded reads lacking a unique V-gene family. In a later analysis, 450 to 600 highly shared, low-generation-probability nucleotide sequences were removed to address suspected cross-contamination and a sequencing artifact. In a later analysis, a clonal expansion index was calculated for each public chain from normalized within-repertoire ranks of inferred template counts. A later analysis computed generation probabilities with a VDJ recombination model fitted to out-of-frame rearrangements, and checked the results against IGoR. In a later analysis, hypergeometric tests were used to score TCR-TCR, TCR-HLA and TCR-CMV co-occurrence, with a repertoire-size bias correction applied to TCR pairs. To estimate false discovery rates, a later analysis permuted the HLA or CMV assignments 20 times. In a later analysis, co-occurring TCRs were grouped using DBSCAN, and TCRdist sequence similarity was added for clustering within HLA-allele-positive subsets. Co-occurrence clustering excluded repertoires with fewer than 30,000 or more than 120,000 public chains, plus five with anomalous nucleotide sharing. The clones in this table, taken by TCRdb from immuneACCESS, are in-frame only. Not every clone is retained; where verified, under half of the shortfall comes from an unresolved V gene, and the cause of the rest is unknown. That table supplies the V and J calls and clone size; D and trimming were determined from the DNA. The sample data list about 130,000 clones, and over 60% of these were observed just once. The ten biggest clones cover more than 1% of the sample.

Trimming removed 4 bases from V and 8 bases from J, leaving 15 bases between the germline ends. The CDR3 spans 13 residues, from the cysteine through the phenylalanine. CDR3 DNA is the only sequence kept; it has 39 bases, read in frame from the first base. Sequences SGHRS (CDR1) and YFSETQ (CDR2) are obtained from the germline V gene. The data stem from a study of cytomegalovirus exposure and HLA in healthy donors (dated by TCRdb to 2015 to 2018). Regarding the complete study: According to an earlier analysis of several hundred of the donors, 150 million to 200 million T cells yielded some 110 million unique TCR beta sequences and 276 Gb of sequence data. Across roughly 420 genotyped donors of the cohort, an average of about 240,000 unique TCR beta nucleotide sequences per donor were sequenced, and approximately 17% of those sequences were non-productive. Donor age, sex, ethnicity and CMV serostatus were compiled alongside the repertoire data. All discovery cohort repertoires had been generated on a single sequencing platform. A separate validation cohort of 100 to 150 different subjects was used in addition to the approximately 610-subject first cohort. To predict cytomegalovirus infection status, the study brought together high-throughput TCR immunosequencing, statistical association of individual TCRs with disease status, and machine learning. A later analysis re-examined previously published TCR beta repertoires from 500 to 700 donors and added high-resolution HLA genotyping to investigate patterns of TCR occurrence. Typing coverage varied by locus: about 620-640 donors for A, B, C, DRB1 and DQB1; 522 for DQA1; more than 600 for DPA1; fewer than 480 for DPB1. In a later genetic analysis, genome-wide SNP genotypes for 398 of the 666 donors were used, and that subset was treated as a discovery cohort. In an earlier analysis of over 550 of the donors, high-throughput TCR beta sequencing was used to judge whether each TCR beta V gene segment behaved as functional or pseudogenic. HLA typing included class I and class II loci at four-digit resolution. The study aimed to test whether signatures of past pathogen exposure could be identified by cataloging public T cell receptors. About 320 gigabases of sequencing data and approximately 85 million unique TCR sequences were included in an early release covering about 700 HLA-typed donors. Of the roughly 400 genotyped donors, about 84% fell in the genetic ancestry cluster associated with self-reported Caucasian donors. In the later analysis, no new phenotypic data were used to find candidate immune exposures; instead, reliance was placed on TCR beta sequences and their occurrence across donors. Because of strong linkage in the cohort, four or five DR-DQ haplotypes were treated as single units for association and clustering. The study used immunosequencing to profile the T cell repertoires of more than 650 subjects and linked those repertoires to cytomegalovirus serostatus.

What the research found in general, with its limitations: A cluster of highly shared sequence variants was judged likely to be a technical artifact of the sequencing pipeline. A further reported finding was that TCR beta sequences accurately predicted the HLA-A and HLA-B alleles for most subjects in the first cohort. Cytomegalovirus status was reported to be diagnosed by the classifier with high specificity and sensitivity in both the original and validation cohorts. Some IMGT-functional V segments, including TRBV6-2 and TRBV6-3, could not be distinguished by the 87-base-pair reads and were therefore excluded. Because counts were too low, seventeen rarely observed V segments, including chromosome 9 orphons, were excluded from the earlier analysis of roughly 580 of the donors. In a later analysis, HLA-associated TCR beta chains were found to be more clonally expanded and to have lower generation probabilities than equally common non-associated chains. The presence/absence analyses assumed that sequencing depth was roughly uniform across donors, and that assumption may not be true. Because HLA typing was unavailable for some donors at each locus, only the typed subset was used in association tests. While some public TCRs were present in many individuals, most TCR sequences turned up only very rarely across donors. Most CMV-associated TCR beta chains appeared to be HLA-restricted in a later analysis, and the HLA associations seemed to be driven largely by CMV exposure. Strong co-occurrence of HLA alleles, especially DR and DQ, made assigning TCR associations to individual alleles difficult. Correlated functional status among segregating V segments might reflect linkage disequilibrium, but an unknown experimental factor could not be ruled out. A later genetic analysis associated a missense DCLRE1C variant with V-gene and J-gene trimming of TCR beta chains, and an independent cohort replicated the association. In a later analysis, 16,951 TCR beta sequences were associated with specific HLA alleles at a false discovery rate of 0.05. This cohort had only TCR beta chains sequenced, and the lack of alpha or paired-chain data limited which features could be detected. In a later analysis, several top co-occurrence clusters were reported to appear linked to parvovirus B19, influenza, CMV and Epstein-Barr virus. In an earlier analysis of approximately 600 of the donors, most TCR beta V segments were observed in productive rearrangements about 87% or about 30% of the time, broadly matching IMGT annotations. The study listed around 160 TCR beta chains as associated with cytomegalovirus. In a later genetic analysis, fewer N-insertions in productive TCRs were reported among donors in an Asian-associated ancestry cluster than the roughly 700-donor mean. CMV serostatus was the only immune exposure information available for the cohort. A later analysis found that TCR association rates varied across HLA loci, with DRB1 alleles showing the most associated TCRs and HLA-C alleles the fewest. In vitro tests confirmed that a few of the cytomegalovirus-associated TCR beta chains recognize cytomegalovirus antigens. According to the authors, the approach could potentially be generalized to other disease states and immunological phenotypes.

This chain joins TRBV5-1 to TRBJ1-2, with no reliable assignment of the D segment. The specimen sequenced was PBMCs. The sequence came from a female donor in good health and CMV-seronegative. The bases read TGCGCCAGCAGCCTTAGCCTGTCGGAGGGCTACACCTTC. The translation is CASSLSLSEGYTF. The full variable domain, completed from the reference TRBV5-1 and TRBJ1-2 proteins outside the CDR3, reads KAGVTQTPRYLIKTRGQQVTLSCSPISGHRSVSWYQQTPGQGLQFLFEYFSETQRNKGNFPGRFSGRQFSNSRSEMNVSTLELGDSALYLCASSLSLSEGYTFGSGTRLTVV.